This TCR beta chain stems from a study of cytomegalovirus exposure and HLA in healthy donors (dated by TCRdb to 2016 to 2017). Describing the broader study: According to an earlier analysis of 587 of the donors, about 179 million T cells yielded approximately 120 million unique TCR beta sequences and 276 Gb of sequence data. An early release covering about 600 HLA-typed donors comprised approximately 290 gigabases of sequencing data and tens of millions of unique TCR sequences. Of the roughly 400 genotyped donors, approximately 80% fell in the genetic ancestry cluster associated with self-reported Caucasian donors. The study aimed to test whether cataloging public T cell receptors could reveal signatures of past pathogen exposure. The T cell repertoires of around 730 subjects were profiled by immunosequencing and related to cytomegalovirus serostatus. Along with the roughly 710-subject first cohort, a separate validation cohort of more than 90 different subjects was used. The study combined high-throughput TCR immunosequencing, statistical association of individual TCRs with disease status, and machine learning to predict cytomegalovirus infection status. In a later analysis, previously published TCR beta repertoires from 500 to 750 donors were re-analyzed and high-resolution HLA genotyping was added so that TCR occurrence patterns could be studied. Rather than using new phenotypic data, the later analysis identified candidate immune exposures from TCR beta sequences and from how often those sequences occurred across donors. To decide whether each TCR beta V gene segment behaved as functional or pseudogenic, an earlier analysis of fewer than 750 of the donors relied on high-throughput TCR beta sequencing. Donor age, sex, ethnicity and CMV serostatus were collected together with the repertoire data. A later genetic analysis used genome-wide SNP genotypes for about three fifths of the roughly 700 donors, treating that subset as a discovery cohort. All discovery cohort repertoires had been generated on a single sequencing platform. HLA typing included class I and class II loci at four-digit resolution. The number of typed donors differed by locus: about 620-630 for A, B, C, DRB1 and DQB1; roughly 510 for DQA1; 606 for DPA1; and some 450 for DPB1. Five DR-DQ haplotypes were handled as single units for association and clustering because linkage in the cohort was strong. On average, 235,054 unique TCR beta nucleotide sequences were sequenced per donor among a few hundred genotyped donors of the cohort, with roughly a sixth of those sequences being non-productive. The paper's findings and limits, for the study overall: The authors suggested that the approach could potentially be generalized to other disease states and immunological phenotypes. Broadly in line with IMGT annotations, most TCR beta V segments showed up in productive rearrangements about 90% or about 30% of the time in an earlier analysis of under 700 of the donors. Some IMGT-functional V segments, including TRBV6-2 and TRBV6-3, could not be told apart with the 87-base-pair reads, so those segments were excluded. In a later genetic analysis, fewer N-insertions in productive TCRs were reported among donors in an Asian-associated ancestry cluster than the roughly 640-donor mean. A group of highly shared sequence variants was considered likely to be a technical artifact of the sequencing pipeline. For the cohort, immune exposure information was limited to CMV serostatus. In a later analysis, several top co-occurrence clusters were reported to appear linked to parvovirus B19, influenza, CMV and Epstein-Barr virus. A later genetic analysis associated a missense DCLRE1C variant with V-gene and J-gene trimming of TCR beta chains, and an independent cohort replicated the association. In a later analysis, HLA-associated TCR beta chains showed more clonal expansion and lower generation probabilities than non-associated chains that were equally common. Specific HLA alleles were associated with around 18,000 TCR beta sequences at a false discovery rate of 0.05 in a later analysis. The presence/absence analyses assumed that sequencing depth was roughly uniform across donors, and that assumption may not be true. HLA typing was unavailable for some donors at each locus, so association tests used only the typed subset. The study listed around 160 TCR beta chains as associated with cytomegalovirus. A few of the identified cytomegalovirus-associated TCR beta chains were confirmed in vitro to be specific for cytomegalovirus antigens. Some 15 rarely observed V segments, including chromosome 9 orphons, were excluded from the earlier analysis of 550 to 700 of the donors because counts were too low. In this cohort, only TCR beta chains were sequenced, and detectable features were limited by the absence of alpha or paired-chain data. Assigning TCR associations to individual alleles was difficult when HLA alleles, especially DR and DQ, strongly co-occurred. A further reported finding was that TCR beta sequences accurately predicted the HLA-A and HLA-B alleles for most subjects in the first cohort. Linkage disequilibrium might explain the correlated functional status among segregating V segments, but an unknown experimental factor could not be excluded. Across donors, most TCR sequences were observed very rarely, whereas some public TCRs were present in many individuals. A later analysis found that most CMV-associated TCR beta chains appeared HLA-restricted, with HLA associations seemingly driven largely by CMV exposure. The classifier was reported to diagnose cytomegalovirus status with high specificity and sensitivity in both the original cohort and the validation cohort. In a later analysis, TCR association rates were found to vary across HLA loci, with the most associated TCRs seen for DRB1 alleles and the fewest for HLA-C alleles.

Remarks on this clone: No antigen is known for it. Qualities for individual bases were not recorded, and no much larger clone is one base off.

The cohort was made up of approximately 670 healthy bone marrow donors. At the time of sampling, all cohort members were nominally healthy, though unrecorded immune exposures were likely present. The donor tested CMV seropositive, placing the donor among the 250 to 300 seropositive members of the cohort. Every donor gave a peripheral blood sample, and the peripheral blood mononuclear cells from that sample were used for TCR beta sequencing. The Qiagen DNeasy Blood Extraction Kit was used to extract genomic DNA from the blood cell samples. Library generation was performed with the immunoSEQ multiplex PCR assay. For the multiplex PCR, a mixture combining 60 forward primers for TCR Vbeta segments and 13 reverse primers for TCR Jbeta segments was used. The CDR3 region of rearranged TCR beta genes was amplified from genomic DNA by a multiplex PCR assay. On the Illumina HiSeq System, the amplified TCR beta libraries were sequenced as 87-base-pair reads. As for the authors' bioinformatics: Across the 500 to 700 repertoires, a later analysis counted roughly 77 million unique TCR beta chains, some 11 million of which were shared by at least two donors. Raw reads were error-corrected and collapsed into unique sequences by a nearest-neighbor algorithm in which closely related sequences were merged to remove PCR and sequencing errors. V, D and J gene segments were assigned by aligning CDR3 sequences to IMGT reference sequences. For a sequence to be retained, a match of at least six nucleotides to both a V gene segment and a J gene segment was required. A rearrangement counted as productive if the CDR3 had no stop codons and remained in frame with V and J, and every other rearrangement counted as non-productive. Following IMGT convention, CDR3 was defined as the stretch from the second conserved V-encoded cysteine up to the conserved J-encoded phenylalanine. The earlier analysis of about 590 of the donors excluded sequences that lacked an unambiguous match to a single V gene segment. An earlier analysis of 450 to 650 of the donors called V segments functional above 56.7% productive rearrangements and segregating when the between-donor standard deviation exceeded 5%. A statistical classification framework was developed to diagnose cytomegalovirus status using the catalog of TCR beta chain sequences. A later analysis assigned V and J genes by comparing TCR nucleotide sequences with IMGT/GENE-DB human TR gene sequences. Using the TCRdist pipeline, a later analysis assigned CDR3 sequences along with most-parsimonious VDJ recombination scenarios. In a later analysis, each TCR beta chain was defined by its CDR3 amino acid sequence together with its V-gene family, and reads lacking a unique V-gene family were excluded. In a later analysis, fewer than 650 highly shared, low-generation-probability nucleotide sequences were removed to address suspected cross-contamination and a sequencing artifact. A later analysis calculated a clonal expansion index for each public chain from normalized within-repertoire ranks of inferred template counts. Generation probabilities in a later analysis came from a VDJ recombination model fitted to out-of-frame rearrangements, and those results were checked against IGoR. Hypergeometric tests were used in a later analysis to score TCR-TCR, TCR-HLA and TCR-CMV co-occurrence, with a repertoire-size bias correction applied to the TCR pairs. A later analysis estimated false discovery rates by permuting HLA or CMV assignments 20 times. In a later analysis, co-occurring TCRs were grouped using DBSCAN, and TCRdist sequence similarity was added for clustering within HLA-allele-positive subsets. Co-occurrence clustering excluded repertoires with fewer than 30,000 or more than 120,000 public chains, plus five with anomalous nucleotide sharing. TCRdb limited this immuneACCESS table to in-frame rearrangements with V and J called. A share of clones is missing; checked studies link under half to unresolved V genes, and the rest is unexplained. V and J calls and clone size are as listed in that table; D and trimming were resolved from the DNA. The sample profile shows 100,000 or so clones; about three quarters of them were found once. Around 9.1% of the sample is in the top ten clones.

For CDR1 and CDR2, the germline V gene lists SNHLY and FYNNEI. There are 14 amino acids in the CDR3, from cysteine to phenylalanine inclusive. Just the 42-base CDR3 DNA is kept, in frame starting at base 1. The junction carries 10 bases between V and J, which are trimmed by 5 bases and 5 bases respectively. The TCR was taken from a man younger than 40 in good health and CMV-seropositive. Sequenced: PBMCs. The chain was built from TRBV2 and TRBJ1-6; possibly the D gene is TRBD1, per 6 matching bases. The sequenced DNA: TGTGCCAGCAGTCGACAGGCCGATAATTCACCCCTCCACTTT. This translates into CASSRQADNSPLHF.